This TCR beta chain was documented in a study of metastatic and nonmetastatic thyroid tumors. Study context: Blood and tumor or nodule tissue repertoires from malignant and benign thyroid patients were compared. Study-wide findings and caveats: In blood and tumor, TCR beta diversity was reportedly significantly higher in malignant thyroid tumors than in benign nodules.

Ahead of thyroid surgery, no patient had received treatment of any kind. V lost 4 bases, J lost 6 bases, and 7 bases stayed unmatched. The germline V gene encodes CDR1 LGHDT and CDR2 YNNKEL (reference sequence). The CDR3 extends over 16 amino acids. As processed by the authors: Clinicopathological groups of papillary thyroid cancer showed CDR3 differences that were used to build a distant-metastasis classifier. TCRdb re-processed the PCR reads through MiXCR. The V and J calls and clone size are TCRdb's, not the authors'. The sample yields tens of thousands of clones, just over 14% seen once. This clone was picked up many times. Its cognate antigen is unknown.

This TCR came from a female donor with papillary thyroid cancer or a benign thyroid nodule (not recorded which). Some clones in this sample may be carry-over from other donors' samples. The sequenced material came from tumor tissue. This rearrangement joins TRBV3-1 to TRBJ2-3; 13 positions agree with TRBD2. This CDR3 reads CASSLRTSGGRDTQYF. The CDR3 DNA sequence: TGTGCCAGCAGCCTACGGACTAGCGGGGGACGGGATACGCAGTATTTT.